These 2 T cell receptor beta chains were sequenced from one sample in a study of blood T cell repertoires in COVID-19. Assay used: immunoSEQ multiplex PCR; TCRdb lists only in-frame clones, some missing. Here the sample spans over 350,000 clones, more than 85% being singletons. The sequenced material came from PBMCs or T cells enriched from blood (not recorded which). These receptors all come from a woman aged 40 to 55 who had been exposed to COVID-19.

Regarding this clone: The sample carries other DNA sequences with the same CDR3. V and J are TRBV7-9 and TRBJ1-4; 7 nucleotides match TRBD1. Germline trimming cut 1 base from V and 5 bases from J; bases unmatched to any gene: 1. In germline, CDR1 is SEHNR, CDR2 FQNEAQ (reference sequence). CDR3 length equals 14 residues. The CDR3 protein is CASSLGQGNEKLFF. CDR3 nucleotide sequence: TGTGCCAGCAGCTTAGGACAGGGAAATGAAAAACTGTTTTTT. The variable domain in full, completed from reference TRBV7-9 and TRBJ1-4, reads DTGVSQNPRHKITKRGQNVTFRCDPISEHNRLYWYRQTLGQGPEFLTYFQNEAQLEKSRLLSDRFSAERPKGSFSTLEIQRTEQGDSAMYLCASSLGQGNEKLFFGSGTQLSVL.

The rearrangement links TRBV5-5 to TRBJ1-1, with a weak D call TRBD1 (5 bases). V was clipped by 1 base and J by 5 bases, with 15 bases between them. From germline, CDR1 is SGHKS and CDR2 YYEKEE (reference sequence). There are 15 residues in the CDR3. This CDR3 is CASSLWSGGSTEAFF. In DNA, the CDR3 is TGTGCCAGCAGCTTGTGGAGCGGGGGAAGTACTGAAGCTTTCTTT.